The rows below give T cell receptor beta chains drawn from one sample of a study of a mutant IDH1 vaccine in newly diagnosed glioma. Antigen specificity for these receptors is unknown. Clones were read by immunoSEQ multiplex PCR, and TCRdb kept only the in-frame ones, dropping some. Of tens of thousands of clones in the sample, around nine tenths were seen once. Sequenced material: PBMCs, taken from a glioma patient whose treatment included an IDH1 peptide vaccine. These receptors were collected from a young man with glioma. CDR3s include the opening cysteine and the closing phenylalanine or tryptophan. The order of the fields is CDR3 DNA, CDR3 protein, V gene, D gene, clone size, J gene. The D gene is left open where the match is weak. Size is stated for part of the rows, as once, few or many counts, or as a class when the clone is expanded.

CDR3nt: TGTGCCAGCAGTTACTCGATGCAGGGAGGGACTGAAGCTTTCTTT
CDR3aa: CASSYSMQGGTEAFF
v_gene: TRBV6-5
d_gene: -
abundance: -
j_gene: TRBJ1-1

CDR3nt: TGTGCCAGCAGTCCCTCGTGGGGGGACTACCTCCCTATGCCGTACTTC
CDR3aa: CASSPSWGDYLPMPYF
v_gene: TRBV27
d_gene: TRBD2
abundance: -
j_gene: TRBJ2-7

CDR3nt: TGTGCCAGCAGCTTACGGGGCAATGAGCAGTTCTTC
CDR3aa: CASSLRGNEQFF
v_gene: TRBV7-6
d_gene: -
abundance: -
j_gene: TRBJ2-1

CDR3nt: TGTGCCAGCAGCGCCGGGAGACCCTACGAGCAGTACTTC
CDR3aa: CASSAGRPYEQYF
v_gene: TRBV5-4
d_gene: -
abundance: -
j_gene: TRBJ2-7

CDR3nt: TGTGCCAGTAGTAAAGCGACGACTAATCAGCCCCAGCATTTT
CDR3aa: CASSKATTNQPQHF
v_gene: TRBV19
d_gene: -
abundance: -
j_gene: TRBJ1-5

CDR3nt: TGCGCCAGCAGCTTGGGGTACGAGCAGTACTTC
CDR3aa: CASSLGYEQYF
v_gene: TRBV5-1
d_gene: -
abundance: -
j_gene: TRBJ2-7

CDR3nt: TGTGCCAGCAGCTTATCCAGGCTCGAGCAGTACTTC
CDR3aa: CASSLSRLEQYF
v_gene: TRBV5-6
d_gene: -
abundance: once
j_gene: TRBJ2-7

CDR3nt: TGTGCCAGCAGCACTTGGACGGTATCTGAAGCTTTCTTT
CDR3aa: CASSTWTVSEAFF
v_gene: TRBV28
d_gene: -
abundance: -
j_gene: TRBJ1-1

CDR3nt: TGTGCCAGCAATCCCGGGAGGGACTACAATGAGCAGTTCTTC
CDR3aa: CASNPGRDYNEQFF
v_gene: TRBV2
d_gene: TRBD2
abundance: -
j_gene: TRBJ2-1

CDR3nt: TGTGCCAGCAGTCCGACGGACAGGGGAATAGGCTACACCTTC
CDR3aa: CASSPTDRGIGYTF
v_gene: TRBV6-6
d_gene: TRBD1
abundance: -
j_gene: TRBJ1-2

CDR3nt: TGTGCCAGCAGTCTCTACAGGGGTAAAAGTACAGATACGCAGTATTTT
CDR3aa: CASSLYRGKSTDTQYF
v_gene: TRBV2
d_gene: TRBD1
abundance: -
j_gene: TRBJ2-3

CDR3nt: TGCGCCAGCAGCTTTGGACAGGGAGCCCACAATGAGCAGTTCTTC
CDR3aa: CASSFGQGAHNEQFF
v_gene: TRBV5-1
d_gene: TRBD1
abundance: -
j_gene: TRBJ2-1

CDR3nt: TGTGCCTGGAGCCGGGGGGCAGCGAACACCGGGGAGCTGTTTTTT
CDR3aa: CAWSRGAANTGELFF
v_gene: TRBV30
d_gene: -
abundance: -
j_gene: TRBJ2-2

CDR3nt: TGTGCCAGCAGCTTAGTCTCCGTGGGGTCGGGGCGTTACAATGAGCAGTTCTTC
CDR3aa: CASSLVSVGSGRYNEQFF
v_gene: TRBV11-2
d_gene: -
abundance: -
j_gene: TRBJ2-1

CDR3nt: TGTGCCAGCAGCGTGGGGAGGGCTGGAAACACCATATATTTT
CDR3aa: CASSVGRAGNTIYF
v_gene: TRBV9
d_gene: -
abundance: -
j_gene: TRBJ1-3

CDR3nt: TGTGCCAGCAGCTGGGGGGGCGGTGACACTGAAGCTTTCTTT
CDR3aa: CASSWGGGDTEAFF
v_gene: TRBV5-4
d_gene: -
abundance: -
j_gene: TRBJ1-1

CDR3nt: TGTGCCAGCAGCTTACAGGGGCTACTGCAAGAGACCCAGTACTTC
CDR3aa: CASSLQGLLQETQYF
v_gene: TRBV7-2
d_gene: -
abundance: -
j_gene: TRBJ2-5

CDR3nt: TGTGCCAGCAGCCCCATGGGCGGGGACAACTCCTACAATGAGCAGTTCTTC
CDR3aa: CASSPMGGDNSYNEQFF
v_gene: TRBV7-2
d_gene: -
abundance: -
j_gene: TRBJ2-1

CDR3nt: TGCGCCAGCAGCTTCGGGGGGCTGGCCACAGATACGCAGTATTTT
CDR3aa: CASSFGGLATDTQYF
v_gene: TRBV5-1
d_gene: -
abundance: -
j_gene: TRBJ2-3

CDR3nt: TGTGCCAGCAGGGGGACAGGAGGCACCGGGGAGCTGTTTTTT
CDR3aa: CASRGTGGTGELFF
v_gene: TRBV2
d_gene: TRBD1
abundance: -
j_gene: TRBJ2-2

CDR3nt: TGTGCCAGCAGCGCGGGCCCTGCCACAGATACGCAGTATTTT
CDR3aa: CASSAGPATDTQYF
v_gene: TRBV11-3
d_gene: -
abundance: -
j_gene: TRBJ2-3

CDR3nt: TGCGCCAGCAGAGGGGGATCCTCTGGGGCCAACGTCCTGACTTTC
CDR3aa: CASRGGSSGANVLTF
v_gene: TRBV5-1
d_gene: -
abundance: -
j_gene: TRBJ2-6

CDR3nt: TGTGCCAGCTCACCCGCCGGACAGGGTTCACCCCTCCACTTT
CDR3aa: CASSPAGQGSPLHF
v_gene: TRBV18
d_gene: TRBD1
abundance: -
j_gene: TRBJ1-6

CDR3nt: TGCGCCAGCTCGGACAGTTCCCCCAATGAAGCTTTCTTT
CDR3aa: CASSDSSPNEAFF
v_gene: TRBV4-1
d_gene: -
abundance: -
j_gene: TRBJ1-1

CDR3nt: TGTGCCAGCAGTGAAAGGTGGGGCCCCGAGCAGTACTTC
CDR3aa: CASSERWGPEQYF
v_gene: TRBV25-1
d_gene: -
abundance: -
j_gene: TRBJ2-7

CDR3nt: TGCAGTGTAGGGACAGATACGCAGTATTTT
CDR3aa: CSVGTDTQYF
v_gene: TRBV20-1
d_gene: -
abundance: -
j_gene: TRBJ2-3

CDR3nt: TGTGCCAGCAGCCCCTTACGGGGGGGCCAGTACTTC
CDR3aa: CASSPLRGGQYF
v_gene: TRBV7-2
d_gene: TRBD2
abundance: -
j_gene: TRBJ2-7

CDR3nt: TGTGCCAGTAGTCTCCTGACAGGGGGAAATTCACCCCTCCACTTT
CDR3aa: CASSLLTGGNSPLHF
v_gene: TRBV19
d_gene: TRBD1
abundance: -
j_gene: TRBJ1-6

CDR3nt: TGTGCCAGCAGCGTAGGAGGACAGCACAGTCTCGCCTATGGCTACACCTTC
CDR3aa: CASSVGGQHSLAYGYTF
v_gene: TRBV9
d_gene: -
abundance: once
j_gene: TRBJ1-2